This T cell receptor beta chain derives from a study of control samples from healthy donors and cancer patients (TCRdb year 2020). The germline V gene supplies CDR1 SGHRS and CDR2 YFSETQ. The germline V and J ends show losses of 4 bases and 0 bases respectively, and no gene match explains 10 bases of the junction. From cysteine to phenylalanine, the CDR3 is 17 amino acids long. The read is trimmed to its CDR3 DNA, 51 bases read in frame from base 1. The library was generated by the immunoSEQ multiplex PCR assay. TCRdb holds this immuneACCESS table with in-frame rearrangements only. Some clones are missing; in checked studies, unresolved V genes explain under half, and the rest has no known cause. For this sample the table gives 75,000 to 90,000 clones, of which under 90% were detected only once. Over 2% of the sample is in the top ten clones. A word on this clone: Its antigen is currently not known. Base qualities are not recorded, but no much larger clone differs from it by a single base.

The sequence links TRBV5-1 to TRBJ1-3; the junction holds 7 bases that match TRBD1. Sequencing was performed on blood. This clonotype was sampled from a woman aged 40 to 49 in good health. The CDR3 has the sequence CASSPHAGGPSGNTIYF. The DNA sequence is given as TGCGCCAGCAGCCCCCATGCAGGGGGTCCCTCTGGAAACACCATATATTTT. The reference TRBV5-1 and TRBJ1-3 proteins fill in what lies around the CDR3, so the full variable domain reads KAGVTQTPRYLIKTRGQQVTLSCSPISGHRSVSWYQQTPGQGLQFLFEYFSETQRNKGNFPGRFSGRQFSNSRSEMNVSTLELGDSALYLCASSPHAGGPSGNTIYFGEGSWLTVV.